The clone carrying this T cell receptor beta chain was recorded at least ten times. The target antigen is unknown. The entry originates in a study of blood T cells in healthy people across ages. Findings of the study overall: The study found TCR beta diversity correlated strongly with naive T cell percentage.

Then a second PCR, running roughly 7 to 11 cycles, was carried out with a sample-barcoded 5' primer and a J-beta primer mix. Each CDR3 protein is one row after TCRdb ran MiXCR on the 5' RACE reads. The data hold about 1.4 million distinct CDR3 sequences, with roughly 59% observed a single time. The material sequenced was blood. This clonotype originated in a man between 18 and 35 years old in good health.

The CDR3 is CASSASGRKYGYTF. The DNA of the CDR3 is TGTGCCAGCAGTGCCTCCGGGAGAAAGTATGGCTACACCTTC. V is TRBV12-3 or TRBV12-4 and J is TRBJ1-2; no reliable D call. There are 14 residues in the CDR3. The V and J ends lost 5 bases and 5 bases respectively, with 15 bases between them.